These 16 T cell receptor beta chains originate from one sample sequenced in a study of T cells in Graves' hyperthyroidism and ophthalmopathy. Using RNA transcripts as the source, TCR beta CDR3 regions were amplified. TCR CDR3 underwent first-round RT-PCR with the HTBI primer set. One entry per CDR3 protein, called by TCRdb with MiXCR from the multiplex PCR reads. The sample has under 300,000 distinct CDR3 sequences; roughly 13% are singletons. Material: blood. The source of these receptors is a woman aged 40 to 50 with Graves' hyperthyroidism.

This clonotype was detected ten times or more. The V gene is TRBV29-1, the J gene TRBJ1-2; D remains unclear. The CDR3 is made up of 13 amino acids. Germline V CDR1 and CDR2: SQVTM, ANQGSEA. V shed 0 bases and J shed 4 bases, with 9 bases lying between them. The CDR3 DNA is TGCAGCGTTGAAGATAGGGTTCTCTATGGCTACACCTTC. Amino acids: CSVEDRVLYGYTF.

At least ten counts were recorded for this clonotype. The chain combines TRBV27 with TRBJ2-7; D not certain. Germline V gene data show CDR1 as MNHEY and CDR2 as SMNVEV (reference sequence). Trimming left V 6 bases short and J 4 bases short, with 7 bases between. The CDR3 is 11 amino acids. The DNA of the CDR3 is TGTGCCAGCAGCTCCCTATACGAGCAGTACTTC. This codes for CASSSLYEQYF.

Comments on this clonotype: A much larger clone lies one base from this, so it may be a read error. This rearrangement joins TRBV28 to TRBJ1-5, with 7 nucleotides matching TRBD1. The V and J ends lost 8 bases and 6 bases, in that order; junction bases with no gene match: 10. The CDR3 consists of 14 residues. The germline CDR1 and CDR2 sequences are MDHEN and SYDVKM. DNA of the CDR3: TGTGCCAGCGCCCCCCGGGACAGACGTCAGCCCCAGCATTTT. Encoded protein: CASAPRDRRQPQHF.

This rearrangement joins TRBV20-1 to TRBJ1-2; 7 bases fit TRBD1. The CDR3 extends over 12 amino acids. The germline gives CDR1 DFQATT, CDR2 SNEGSKA (reference sequence). V lost 6 bases to trimming and J lost 6 bases; unmatched junction nucleotides: 7. The CDR3 DNA reads TGCAGTGCCCCGGGACAGTTGGATGGCTACACCTTC. Translation: CSAPGQLDGYTF.

At least ten counts were recorded for this clonotype. The J gene is TRBJ1-2, the V gene TRBV28, with TRBD1 matching 8 bases. Unmatched junction bases numbered 5, after V lost 6 bases and J lost 2 bases. In germline, CDR1 is MDHEN, CDR2 SYDVKM. This CDR3 spans 14 amino acids. The CDR3 nucleotides read TGTGCCAGCAGAAGGACAGGGCGAAACTATGGCTACACCTTC. Protein product: CASRRTGRNYGYTF.

The rearrangement joins TRBV2 to TRBJ1-5; D remains ambiguous. The CDR3 runs to 15 residues. Germline V gene sequence: CDR1 SNHLY, CDR2 FYNNEI. The V gene lost 2 bases and the J gene lost 2 bases, with 10 bases spanning the gap. CDR3 loop: CASSERLSGNQPQHF. CDR3 DNA: TGTGCCAGCAGTGAACGCCTTTCTGGCAATCAGCCCCAGCATTTT.

The sample holds many counts of this clonotype. In nucleotides, the CDR3 is TGTGCCAGCAGGAACGAGGGACAGGGAGGACAGACCCAGTACTTC. It codes for CASRNEGQGGQTQYF. The rearrangement links TRBV2 to TRBJ2-5; 9 bases are shared with TRBD1. This CDR3 has 15 amino acids. J gave up 6 bases and V 6 bases, and 11 bases lay outside the gene matches. Germline lookup yields CDR1 SNHLY and CDR2 FYNNEI. The entire variable domain, with the rest obtained from reference TRBV2 and TRBJ2-5, is as follows: EPEVTQTPSHQVTQMGQEVILRCVPISNHLYFYWYRQILGQKVEFLVSFYNNEISEKSEIFDDQFSVERPDGSNFTLKIRSTKLEDSAMYFCASRNEGQGGQTQYFGPGTRLLVL.

This clonotype was detected ten times or more. The V and J genes are TRBV11-2 and TRBJ1-1, with a tentative D call TRBD1 (6 bases). V lost 4 bases and J 5 bases, leaving 17 bases between the germline ends. The CDR3 is 15 amino acids. Germline V CDR1 and CDR2: SGHAT, FQNNGV. CDR3: CASSSTRGEGTEAFF. CDR3 in DNA: TGTGCCAGCAGCTCGACGAGGGGGGAGGGGACTGAAGCTTTCTTT.

This clonotype came up many times. V usage is TRBV6-1 and J usage is TRBJ2-1, with D possibly matching TRBD2 (5 bases). The V end lost 1 base, the J end lost 4 bases, and 11 bases lay between the germline ends. The CDR3 runs 15 residues. The V gene's germline CDR1 is MNHNS and CDR2 SASEGT. CDR3 sequence: CASSEVAGGYNEQFF. The CDR3, as DNA: TGTGCCAGCAGTGAAGTGGCAGGAGGTTACAATGAGCAGTTCTTC.

The sample holds a few counts of this clonotype. The chain recombines TRBV25-1 with TRBJ2-3; 14 bases are shared with TRBD2. Losses at the gene ends were 7 bases for V and 2 bases for J; bases not matched to a gene: 8. Germline CDR1 reads MGHDK; CDR2 reads SYGVNS. This CDR3 has 17 residues. CDR3 in amino acids: CASNPGLAGGLTDTQYF. The CDR3 bases are TGTGCCAGCAACCCTGGACTAGCGGGAGGTCTCACAGATACGCAGTATTTT.

This clonotype was counted many times. The chain carries TRBV28 and TRBJ2-5; possible D gene TRBD2, 6 bases. The CDR3 is 17 amino acids. Trimming removed 3 bases at V and 2 bases at J, with 19 bases between. Germline V gene lookup returns CDR1 MDHEN and CDR2 SYDVKM. CDR3 DNA sequence: TGTGCCAGCAGTTTCGGGGGTATGGGAGCGGCGCAAGAGACCCAGTACTTC. It encodes CASSFGGMGAAQETQYF.

This clonotype was detected ten times or more. The rearrangement joins TRBV7-9 to TRBJ2-1, with D perhaps matching TRBD2 (6 bases). The germline CDR1 and CDR2 sequences are SEHNR and FQNEAQ (reference sequence). CDR3 length: 16 residues. V was trimmed by 3 bases and J by 7 bases, leaving 19 bases between them. CDR3: CASSLELMGTSNEQFF. Written as DNA, the CDR3 is TGTGCCAGCAGCTTGGAACTAATGGGGACTTCTAATGAGCAGTTCTTC.

This clonotype showed up many times. This chain uses TRBV5-1 with TRBJ2-7, with D possibly being TRBD2 (5 bases). V shed 0 bases and J shed 9 bases, with 10 bases lying between them. The length of the CDR3 is 12 residues. Germline lookup yields CDR1 SGHRS and CDR2 YFSETQ. The CDR3, as DNA: TGCGCCAGCAGCTTGGGAGGGAGAGTGCAGTACTTC. This sequence encodes CASSLGGRVQYF.

The sample holds many counts of this clonotype. The chain combines TRBV28 with TRBJ2-5; the D is unclear. V was cut by 5 bases and J by 5 bases, with 18 bases left in between. This CDR3 contains 15 residues. CDR1 and CDR2 (germline): MDHEN, SYDVKM. The CDR3 loop is CASSTLRERPETQYF. As DNA, the CDR3 is TGTGCCAGCAGTACTCTACGAGAGAGACCCGAGACCCAGTACTTC.

Ten or more counts support this clonotype. The chain has TRBV3-1 and TRBJ2-7; D is undetermined. The CDR3 consists of 11 residues. V was cut by 3 bases and J by 6 bases, with 6 bases left in between. Looked up from germline, CDR1 is LGHDT and CDR2 is YNNKEL (reference sequence). The CDR3 here is CASSHISEQYF. DNA for the CDR3: TGTGCCAGCAGCCATATCAGCGAGCAGTACTTC.

V is TRBV7-2 and J is TRBJ1-1; no clear D gene. This CDR3 has 15 amino acids. Trimming took off 5 bases at V and 1 base at J, with 14 bases between the two ends. Germline V lookup: CDR1 SGHTA, CDR2 FQGNSA. Written as DNA, the CDR3 is TGTGCCAGCAGCCGTACGGCCCGTTCGAACACTGAAGCTTTCTTT. It yields the protein CASSRTARSNTEAFF.